What follows is one T cell receptor beta chain and its context. The antigen is undetermined. The record originates from a study of OX40 agonist ivuxolimab in advanced cancers. This table comes from immunoSEQ multiplex PCR, and its TCRdb copy is limited to in-frame clones, with some not included. The sample gives tens of thousands of clones, approximately 88% of which show up once; roughly 8% is in the top ten. The CDR3 extends over 14 amino acids. Trimming at V came to 3 bases and at J to 11 bases, leaving 6 bases not matched to a gene. Germline V gives CDR1 SGHRS, CDR2 YFSETQ. The study, taken as a whole, reports: Relatively little clonal expansion, among the lowest observed, appeared in partial responders at 0.1-3.0 mg/kg.

Exclusion of a patient followed from autoimmune disease history or systemic immunosuppression. The sequences come from CD4+ or CD8+ T cells sorted from blood, collected in a trial of the OX40 agonist ivuxolimab. The chain has TRBV5-1 and TRBJ2-5, with TRBD2 matching 14 bases. The clonotype comes from an adult with an advanced solid tumor such as melanoma, head and neck, liver or kidney cancer. The CDR3 here is CASSSSGTSGGQYF. CDR3 sequence (DNA): TGCGCCAGCAGCTCCTCCGGGACTAGCGGGGGACAGTACTTC.